Following are 21 T cell receptor beta chains from one sample sequenced in a study of T cells after yellow fever vaccination. A single record per CDR3 protein comes from TCRdb applying MiXCR to the 5' RACE reads. The sample yields around 340,000 distinct CDR3 sequences, roughly an eighth seen once. The material sequenced was CD4+ T cells sorted from PBMCs, taken 15 days after the yellow fever booster vaccination. These receptors originate from a man younger than 30 who received the YFV17D yellow fever vaccine.

This clonotype has only a few counts. The rearrangement links TRBV5-4 to TRBJ2-1; a weak D match, TRBD2 (5 bases). The ends were cut back, 4 bases at V and 1 base at J, with 12 bases in the middle. This CDR3 is 15 amino acids long. CDR1 is SGHNT and CDR2 is YYREEE in the germline V gene (reference sequence). The CDR3 bases are TGTGCCAGCAGCCCCGGGAACCCATCCTACAATGAGCAGTTCTTC. This encodes CASSPGNPSYNEQFF.

J is TRBJ2-1 and V is TRBV7-9; maybe TRBD2 (5 bases). Between the trimmed V and J ends, which lost 2 bases and 2 bases, there was a span of 10 bases. The CDR3 consists of 15 residues. Looked up from germline, CDR1 is SEHNR and CDR2 is FQNEAQ (reference sequence). The CDR3 is CASSLPPGTYNEQFF. In DNA form, the CDR3 reads TGTGCCAGCAGCTTACCCCCGGGAACCTACAATGAGCAGTTCTTC.

This sequence joins TRBV3-1 and TRBJ1-4, with a tentative D call TRBD1 (5 bases). The germline V and J ends were trimmed by 0 bases and 10 bases, with 9 bases remaining between them. This CDR3 region has 13 residues. Per germline, CDR1 LGHDT and CDR2 YNNKEL (reference sequence). The CDR3 DNA is TGTGCCAGCAGCCAAGAGGGGGGTGGAAAACTGTTTTTT. Protein: CASSQEGGGKLFF.

The chain combines TRBV5-1 with TRBJ1-1; D gene ambiguous. The CDR3 is 14 amino acids. Trimming took off 2 bases at V and 5 bases at J, with 13 bases between the two ends. Germline CDR1 is SGHRS and CDR2 is YFSETQ. The CDR3 nucleotides are TGCGCCAGCAGCTTTGAGGAGGGTAGAACTGAAGCTTTCTTT. Translation: CASSFEEGRTEAFF.

This clonotype was detected only a few times. The genes are TRBV6-5 and TRBJ2-3, with 9 bases lining up with TRBD2. J gave up 4 bases and V 6 bases, and 14 bases lay outside the gene matches. Germline V gives CDR1 MNHEY, CDR2 SVGAGI. This CDR3 comprises 17 residues. This chain's CDR3 is CASSPPRLRGGSDTQYF. The CDR3 nucleotides are TGTGCCAGCAGCCCCCCTCGCTTGCGGGGGGGGTCAGATACGCAGTATTTT.

The rearrangement uses TRBV10-2 and TRBJ1-2, with 9 bases that match TRBD1. The CDR3 runs to 14 residues. CDR1 is WSHSY and CDR2 is SAAADI in the germline V gene. With 6 bases clipped from V and 6 bases from J, the junction kept 8 bases outside the gene matches. DNA of the CDR3: TGCGCCAGCAGGCAAACAGGGGGCGCGGATGGCTACACCTTC. Amino acid sequence: CASRQTGGADGYTF.

V usage is TRBV2 and J usage is TRBJ2-4; D uncertain. The CDR3 loop spans 14 amino acids. Germline V gene sequence: CDR1 SNHLY, CDR2 FYNNEI. V lost 2 bases, J lost 0 bases, and 5 bases lay in between. The CDR3 nucleotides read TGTGCCAGCAGTGAACAACTAGCCAAAAACATTCAGTACTTC. Residues: CASSEQLAKNIQYF.

This clonotype has at least ten counts. This rearrangement joins TRBV5-5 to TRBJ2-1; D ambiguous. The germline CDR1 and CDR2 sequences are SGHKS and YYEKEE (reference sequence). CDR3 size: 15 residues. V lost 0 bases and J lost 2, with 9 bases in between. The CDR3 spells CASSLAGPAYNEQFF. As DNA, the CDR3 is TGTGCCAGCAGCTTGGCTGGGCCAGCCTACAATGAGCAGTTCTTC.

The CDR3 bases are TGTGCCAGCAGCGCACACGGGACAGGGCCCCACGAGCAGTACGTC. Its protein product is CASSAHGTGPHEQYV. The gene calls are TRBV28 and TRBJ2-7, with TRBD1 matching 9 bases. The J segment lost 5 bases and the V segment lost 6 bases, leaving 11 bases of the junction unmatched. Germline-derived CDR1 and CDR2 are MDHEN and SYDVKM. The CDR3 is 15 amino acids.

This clonotype occurred a few times. This chain uses TRBV11-2 with TRBJ2-1; 8 nucleotides agree with TRBD1. V trimming: 2 bases; J trimming: 5 bases; junction bases outside the gene matches: 2. Per the germline V gene, CDR1 is SGHAT and CDR2 is FQNNGV. The CDR3 consists of 14 residues. In DNA, the CDR3 is TGTGCCAGCAGCTTACGACAGGGGCACAATGAGCAGTTCTTC. This gives the protein CASSLRQGHNEQFF.

The V call is TRBV10-3, the J call TRBJ1-4, with D possibly matching TRBD1 (5 bases). The V gene's germline CDR1 is ENHRY and CDR2 SYGVKD. Trimming removed 4 bases from V and 13 bases from J, with 13 bases in between. This CDR3 region has 12 residues. The CDR3 nucleotides are TGTGCCATCAGTGGCTCAGGGCCTCGACTGTTTTTT. Translation: CAISGSGPRLFF.

This clonotype appeared a few times. The V and J genes are TRBV5-1 and TRBJ2-1, with a weak D call TRBD2 (5 bases). Per the germline V gene, CDR1 is SGHRS and CDR2 is YFSETQ. The CDR3 has 15 residues. Trimming stripped 0 bases from V and 5 bases from J, with 12 bases between. The CDR3 sequence is CASSLEASRHNEQFF. CDR3 bases: TGCGCCAGCAGCTTGGAAGCTAGCCGCCACAATGAGCAGTTCTTC.

This chain links TRBV20-1 with TRBJ1-2; TRBD1 matches 7 bases. V shed 6 bases and J 4 bases; nucleotides not matched to a gene: 8. CDR1 DFQATT and CDR2 SNEGSKA come from the germline V gene (reference sequence). CDR3 size: 13 residues. CDR3 protein: CSAIRDSFYGYTF. In DNA, the CDR3 is TGCAGTGCAATCCGGGACAGCTTCTATGGCTACACCTTC.

This clonotype was counted only a few times. V usage is TRBV7-2 and J usage is TRBJ2-3; D might be TRBD1 or TRBD2, each matching 5 bases. The CDR3 extends over 15 amino acids. Trimming stripped 6 bases from V and 4 bases from J, with 17 bases between. Germline values: CDR1 SGHTA, CDR2 FQGNSA. CDR3 loop: CASRTGPIGADTQYF. The CDR3 DNA is TGTGCCAGCAGGACGGGGCCAATAGGGGCAGATACGCAGTATTTT.

This clonotype was picked up a small number of times. The chain joins TRBV6-6 to TRBJ1-2, with D possibly TRBD1 on 5 matching bases. Between the trimmed V and J ends, which lost 6 bases and 7 bases, there was a span of 21 bases. Germline V gives CDR1 MNHNY, CDR2 SVGAGI (reference sequence). The CDR3 length is 15 residues. The CDR3 DNA follows: TGTGCCAGCAGCCTTCGGGACGCGCATCCTAGTGGCTACACCTTC. Translation gives CASSLRDAHPSGYTF.

This clonotype was counted a few times. This chain links TRBV4-1 with TRBJ2-7, with D maybe TRBD1 (6 bases). Trimming pared 4 bases from V and 4 bases from J, leaving 23 bases between. Germline V CDR1 and CDR2: MGHRA, YSYEKL. CDR3 length: 17 residues. The CDR3 loop reads CASSPWPSRDNPYEQYV. The CDR3, as DNA: TGCGCCAGCAGCCCTTGGCCCAGCAGGGACAATCCGTACGAGCAGTACGTC.

This clonotype was seen ten or more times. The V call is TRBV9, the J call TRBJ2-2, with D perhaps matching TRBD2 (5 bases). Trimming took 4 bases from V and 7 from J, leaving 5 bases between them. The germline V gene encodes CDR1 SGDLS and CDR2 YYNGEE. This CDR3 contains 11 residues. CDR3 sequence (DNA): TGTGCCAGCAGCCGGGACGGGGAGCTGTTTTTT. Amino acids: CASSRDGELFF.

The genes are TRBV3-1 and TRBJ2-1, with 9 bases identical to TRBD2. V shed 1 base and J 9 bases; nucleotides not matched to a gene: 10. Germline CDR1 reads LGHDT; CDR2 reads YNNKEL (reference sequence). The CDR3 has 16 residues. The CDR3 is CASSQVGRGGVGEQFF. CDR3 coding DNA: TGTGCCAGCAGCCAAGTGGGCCGCGGGGGGGTAGGTGAGCAGTTCTTC.

The gene calls are TRBV2 and TRBJ1-5; no clear D gene. CDR1 is SNHLY and CDR2 is FYNNEI in the germline V gene. This CDR3 has 15 residues. Between the trimmed V and J ends, which lost 4 bases and 1 base, there was a span of 11 bases. For the CDR3, the DNA is TGTGCCAGCAGTGCGTTTGCGGGAAGCAATCAGCCCCAGCATTTT. Its protein product is CASSAFAGSNQPQHF.

This clonotype has only a few counts. This chain links TRBV7-2 with TRBJ2-5, with D unclear. V shed 1 base and J shed 4 bases, with 4 bases lying between them. The germline V gene has CDR1 SGHTA and CDR2 FQGNSA. This CDR3 spans 12 amino acids. CDR3 sequence: CASSLVVETQYF. The CDR3 coding sequence is TGTGCCAGCAGCTTAGTAGTAGAGACCCAGTACTTC. The variable domain in full, completed from reference TRBV7-2 and TRBJ2-5, reads GAGVSQSPSNKVTEKGKDVELRCDPISGHTALYWYRQSLGQGLEFLIYFQGNSAPDKSGLPSDRFSAERTGGSVSTLTIQRTQQEDSAVYLCASSLVVETQYFGPGTRLLVL.

A few counts support this clonotype. The chain links TRBV2 to TRBJ1-1; maybe TRBD1 (5 bases). This CDR3 region has 14 residues. V was pared by 4 bases and J by 4 bases, with 13 bases between. Germline CDR1 SNHLY, CDR2 FYNNEI. The CDR3 region has the DNA TGTGCCAGCAGTGTAGGGGTTCCCATCACTGAAGCTTTCTTT. Protein product: CASSVGVPITEAFF.